This entry lists 13 T cell receptor beta chains sequenced from one sample in a study of T-cell memory formation after mild COVID-19. Via MiXCR, TCRdb re-called the 5' RACE reads, giving one row per CDR3 protein. In the table there are roughly 600,000 distinct CDR3 sequences, about a sixth of which are singletons. Sequencing input: PBMCs or a T cell subset sorted from them (not recorded which). The receptors shown here come from an adult woman who had mild COVID-19 (a few samples of this study predate the infection). Cell type and time point are not known.

The V call is TRBV20-1, the J call TRBJ2-5; the match to TRBD2 covers 9 bases. Germline-derived CDR1 and CDR2 are DFQATT and SNEGSKA (reference sequence). This CDR3 spans 16 amino acids. After removal of 2 bases from V and 1 base from J, the junction contained 8 bases not matched to a gene. The CDR3 sequence: CSARKSLAGFQETQYF. The CDR3 region has the DNA TGCAGTGCTAGAAAAAGCCTAGCGGGATTCCAAGAGACCCAGTACTTC.

The V gene is TRBV6-6, the J gene TRBJ1-5; D call uncertain. Germline V gene sequence: CDR1 MNHNY, CDR2 SVGAGI (reference sequence). The CDR3 sequence is 13 residues long. With 5 bases removed from V and 1 base from J, the gap between germline ends came to 6 bases. The CDR3 loop reads CASSLQSNQPQHF. The DNA of the CDR3 is TGTGCCAGCAGTCTTCAGAGCAATCAGCCCCAGCATTTT.

This clonotype appeared a few times. The V and J genes are TRBV12-3 or TRBV12-4 and TRBJ2-7; possible D gene TRBD1, 5 bases. V was cut by 2 bases and J by 2 bases, with 10 bases left in between. CDR3 length: 14 residues. This CDR3 is CASSLQQDAYEQYF. The CDR3 DNA sequence: TGTGCCAGCAGTTTACAACAGGACGCCTACGAGCAGTACTTC.

This clonotype was found a few times. The chain couples TRBV29-1 to TRBJ1-1; D is perhaps TRBD1 (6 bases). The germline V gene encodes CDR1 SQVTM and CDR2 ANQGSEA. The CDR3 spans 12 residues. Trimming shortened V by 7 bases and J by 1 base, and 10 bases separated the two germline ends. The CDR3 DNA is TGCAGCGGGGGCAGGGGGAACACTGAAGCTTTCTTT. Translated: CSGGRGNTEAFF.

This clonotype was seen more than once but under ten times. This chain uses TRBV5-1 with TRBJ2-1; 8 bases align to TRBD2. The germline V gene has CDR1 SGHRS and CDR2 YFSETQ. Losses at the gene ends were 3 bases for V and 4 bases for J; bases not matched to a gene: 9. This CDR3 is 16 amino acids long. CDR3 protein: CASSSRGGTTYNEQFF. The DNA of the CDR3 is TGCGCCAGCAGCTCCCGCGGGGGGACGACATACAATGAGCAGTTCTTC. The full variable domain, completed using reference TRBV5-1 and TRBJ2-1, is KAGVTQTPRYLIKTRGQQVTLSCSPISGHRSVSWYQQTPGQGLQFLFEYFSETQRNKGNFPGRFSGRQFSNSRSEMNVSTLELGDSALYLCASSSRGGTTYNEQFFGPGTRLTVL.

This clonotype was counted between two and nine times. V and J are TRBV5-1 and TRBJ1-5, with D unclear. The V gene lost 0 bases and the J gene lost 10 bases, with 17 bases spanning the gap. CDR3 length: 15 residues. Germline lookup yields CDR1 SGHRS and CDR2 YFSETQ. The CDR3 coding sequence is TGCGCCAGCAGCTTGGATGTAGGCAGATTCTATCCCCAGCATTTT. Translating gives CASSLDVGRFYPQHF.

This clonotype has at least ten counts. CDR3 loop: CASSLPRTQETQYF. CDR3 in DNA: TGTGCCAGCAGTTTGCCCCGGACTCAAGAGACCCAGTACTTC. This chain connects TRBV12-3 or TRBV12-4 to TRBJ2-5, with D perhaps matching TRBD2 (5 bases). The CDR3 contains 14 residues. V lost 3 bases, J lost 2 bases, and 10 bases lay in between.

This clonotype was observed many times. The J gene is TRBJ2-3, the V gene TRBV7-3; D gene unclear. This CDR3 is 12 amino acids long. Trimming left V 3 bases short and J 6 bases short, with 7 bases between. Germline assignment: CDR1 SGHTA and CDR2 FQGTGA. The CDR3 DNA is TGTGCCAGCAGCTTCGGGTCTGATACGCAGTATTTT. The encoded protein is CASSFGSDTQYF.

This clonotype was counted a few times. This rearrangement joins TRBV7-6 to TRBJ1-3; 9 bases agree with TRBD1. V gave up 4 bases and J gave up 0 bases; unmatched junction bases: 4. The length of the CDR3 is 16 residues. CDR1 is SGHVS, CDR2 FNYEAQ, per germline. CDR3 protein: CASSSGQGLSGNTIYF. The CDR3 region has the DNA TGTGCCAGCAGCTCGGGACAGGGCCTCTCTGGAAACACCATATATTTT.

This clonotype has a handful of counts. This chain links TRBV5-1 with TRBJ2-1, with 11 nucleotides matching TRBD2. In germline, CDR1 is SGHRS, CDR2 YFSETQ. Trimming cost V 0 bases and J 4 bases; bases outside gene matches: 9. The CDR3 sequence is 18 residues long. DNA of the CDR3: TGCGCCAGCAGCTTGGCCGGCCTAGCGGGAGGAGTGTACAATGAGCAGTTCTTC. This codes for CASSLAGLAGGVYNEQFF. The whole variable domain, remainder taken from reference TRBV5-1 and TRBJ2-1, is KAGVTQTPRYLIKTRGQQVTLSCSPISGHRSVSWYQQTPGQGLQFLFEYFSETQRNKGNFPGRFSGRQFSNSRSEMNVSTLELGDSALYLCASSLAGLAGGVYNEQFFGPGTRLTVL.

The CDR3 spells CSAMGEGGAKNIQYF. CDR3 coding DNA: TGCAGTGCTATGGGGGAGGGAGGAGCCAAAAACATTCAGTACTTC. V and J are TRBV20-1 and TRBJ2-4, with 7 bases lining up with TRBD2. The ends lost 4 bases at V and 0 bases at J; junction bases unmatched: 6. Germline V CDR1 and CDR2: DFQATT, SNEGSKA (reference sequence). There are 15 residues in the CDR3.

The rearrangement uses TRBV28 and TRBJ2-7, with 9 nucleotides matching TRBD1. Trimming took 3 bases from V and 0 from J; bases not matched to a gene: 3. Germline V gene lookup returns CDR1 MDHEN and CDR2 SYDVKM. CDR3 length: 15 amino acids. The CDR3 DNA reads as TGTGCCAGCAGTTTTCCGGGACAGGGCTCCTACGAGCAGTACTTC. Protein: CASSFPGQGSYEQYF.

This clonotype was recorded many times. The chain uses TRBV7-8 and TRBJ2-7, with a weak D call TRBD1 (5 bases). The CDR3 contains 13 residues. Germline V gene sequence: CDR1 SGHVS, CDR2 FQNEAQ. Trimming cost V 3 bases and J 3 bases, with 9 bases left between them. CDR3 sequence (DNA): TGTGCCAGCAGCTTTTCCCAGGGCTACGAGCAGTACTTC. Translation gives CASSFSQGYEQYF.